Listed below are T cell receptor beta chains from one sample, sequenced in a study of identical twins. MiXCR was run by TCRdb on the 5' RACE reads, yielding one entry per CDR3 protein. The table lists fewer than 900,000 distinct CDR3 sequences, 15% to 20% of them singletons. These data also formed part of another study, on T cells expressing NK-cell markers.

The sample taken for sequencing was PBMCs. All receptors derive from a woman between 18 and 29 years old in good health. Each CDR3 is given with its conserved first and last residue. The D gene is left open where the match is weak. Size is omitted from some rows. Given values are once, few, many or a class for expanded clones.

d_gene	v_gene	j_gene	abundance	CDR3nt	CDR3aa
-	TRBV3-1	TRBJ1-1	-	TGTGCCAGCAGCCAAGATGGACAGTATGAAGCTTTCTTT	CASSQDGQYEAFF
-	TRBV20-1	TRBJ2-1	-	TGCAGTGCTAGCCCCGCGGAGTGGGACAAGTCCTACAATGAGCAGTTCTTC	CSASPAEWDKSYNEQFF
-	TRBV7-9	TRBJ2-7	few	TGTGCCAGCAGCTTATCTAGCGTATCCTACGAGCAGTACTTC	CASSLSSVSYEQYF
TRBD1	TRBV12-3/TRBV12-4	TRBJ2-2	-	TGTGCCAGCAGTCCCGGACAGGGGGTCTCCGGGGAGCTGTTTTTT	CASSPGQGVSGELFF
-	TRBV20-1	TRBJ2-1	many	TGCAGTGCTAGAGATCTAACTAGTGGCAATGAGCAGTTCTTC	CSARDLTSGNEQFF
TRBD2	TRBV20-1	TRBJ2-1	-	TGCAGTGCTAGATCGGGACTAGGACTAAATGAGCAGTTCTTC	CSARSGLGLNEQFF
-	TRBV20-1	TRBJ1-1	few	TGCAGTGCTAGACCGGCAATGAACACTGAAGCTTTCTTT	CSARPAMNTEAFF
-	TRBV12-3/TRBV12-4	TRBJ2-5	few	TGTGCCAGCAGCGCCCGGGTGATGGGTCAAGAGACCCAGTACTTC	CASSARVMGQETQYF
-	TRBV12-3/TRBV12-4	TRBJ1-2	-	TGTGCCAGCAGTGGCTCCGGGGGGCGCGCCTATGGCTACACCTTC	CASSGSGGRAYGYTF
-	TRBV27	TRBJ2-7	few	TGTGCCAGCAGTTTCCCTCCCGAGGACACTTCCTACGAGCAGTACTTC	CASSFPPEDTSYEQYF
-	TRBV6-6	TRBJ2-2	-	TGTGCCAGCAGACCTACCGGGGAGCTGTTTTTT	CASRPTGELFF
-	TRBV2	TRBJ1-1	-	TGTGCCAGCAGTGAGATGGAAGCTTTCTTT	CASSEMEAFF
-	TRBV10-3	TRBJ1-5	-	TGTGCCATCAGTGAAACAGGTTATCAGCCCCAGCATTTT	CAISETGYQPQHF
TRBD1	TRBV30	TRBJ2-3	-	TGTGCCTGGGGTCGACAGGGTAGCACAGATACGCAGTATTTT	CAWGRQGSTDTQYF
-	TRBV20-1	TRBJ2-2	few	TGCAGTGCTAGATTAACAGGGACCGGGGAGCTGTTTTTT	CSARLTGTGELFF
-	TRBV10-3	TRBJ2-1	-	TGTGCCATCAGGCAATCTTCGGGATTAAACAATGAGCAGTTCTTC	CAIRQSSGLNNEQFF
-	TRBV20-1	TRBJ2-1	-	TGCAGTGCTAGAGATTGGGGGTCCGGACTATACAATGAGCAGTTCTTC	CSARDWGSGLYNEQFF
-	TRBV20-1	TRBJ2-1	few	TGCAGTGCTCCCCGGGACGGGAACAATGAGCAGTTCTTC	CSAPRDGNNEQFF
-	TRBV9	TRBJ2-3	-	TGTGCCAGCAGCGTACAAGGGGGAGCTCGCACAGATACGCAGTATTTT	CASSVQGGARTDTQYF
TRBD2	TRBV7-9	TRBJ2-3	-	TGTGCCAGCAGTACAGCGGGGGGGACCACAGATACGCAGTATTTT	CASSTAGGTTDTQYF
-	TRBV6-5	TRBJ1-6	-	TGTGCCAGCAGTTACTCGAAAGGGAGTAATTCACCCCTCCACTTT	CASSYSKGSNSPLHF
TRBD2	TRBV11-2	TRBJ2-7	few	TGTGCCACTAGCGGGGGGAACGAGCAGTACTTC	CATSGGNEQYF
-	TRBV2	TRBJ1-1	few	TGTGCCGCGCTTCGTGAGGTGAACACTGAAGCTTTCTTT	CAALREVNTEAFF
TRBD2	TRBV5-1	TRBJ2-5	-	TGCGCCAGCAGCGACGGACTAGCGGGGGGTCTCCAAGAGACCCAGTACTTC	CASSDGLAGGLQETQYF